The rows below give T cell receptor beta chains drawn from one sample of a study of cytomegalovirus exposure and HLA in healthy donors. The assay was immunoSEQ multiplex PCR, and TCRdb's table has in-frame clones only and misses some. The table includes around 110,000 clones, 70% to 85% detected once. The material sequenced was PBMCs. These receptors all stem from a male donor in good health and CMV-seronegative. Both conserved end residues are part of each CDR3. The D gene is left open where the match is weak. Clone size appears in some rows only: once, few, many, or a class for an expanded clone.

clone_size: .
d_call: TRBD1
j_call: TRBJ1-2
v_call: TRBV5-1
cdr3_nt: TGCGCCAGCAGCTCCCATCTTCCGGGACAGGGTGAAGGCTACACCTTC
cdr3_aa: CASSSHLPGQGEGYTF

clone_size: .
d_call: .
j_call: TRBJ2-7
v_call: TRBV14
cdr3_nt: TGTGCCAGCAGCCGCGGGCTCTACGAGCAGTACTTC
cdr3_aa: CASSRGLYEQYF

clone_size: .
d_call: TRBD1
j_call: TRBJ1-6
v_call: TRBV28
cdr3_nt: TGTGCCAGCAGTTTCACAGGGGGGACCAATTCACCCCTCCACTTT
cdr3_aa: CASSFTGGTNSPLHF

clone_size: .
d_call: .
j_call: TRBJ1-1
v_call: TRBV20-1
cdr3_nt: TGCAGTGCTTCCGGACTCTTTTTCTTT
cdr3_aa: CSASGLFFF

clone_size: .
d_call: TRBD2
j_call: TRBJ2-1
v_call: TRBV7-9
cdr3_nt: TGTGCCAGCAGCTCTTCGCTTCGGCGGGAGAACAATGAGCAGTTCTTC
cdr3_aa: CASSSSLRRENNEQFF

clone_size: .
d_call: .
j_call: TRBJ2-2
v_call: TRBV29-1
cdr3_nt: TGCAGCGTTGTACTAAGAGTCCCCGGGGAGCTGTTTTTT
cdr3_aa: CSVVLRVPGELFF

clone_size: .
d_call: TRBD2
j_call: TRBJ2-3
v_call: TRBV2
cdr3_nt: TGTGCCAGCAACCTACTAGCGGGAAGCACAGATACGCAGTATTTT
cdr3_aa: CASNLLAGSTDTQYF

clone_size: once
d_call: .
j_call: TRBJ2-1
v_call: TRBV19
cdr3_nt: TGTGCCAGTAGTAATTCAGGCTCTTCTTATGAGCAGTTCTTC
cdr3_aa: CASSNSGSSYEQFF

clone_size: .
d_call: TRBD2
j_call: TRBJ2-7
v_call: TRBV28
cdr3_nt: TGTGCCAGCAGTTGGACTAGAAGCTCTTACGAGCAGTACTTC
cdr3_aa: CASSWTRSSYEQYF

clone_size: .
d_call: .
j_call: TRBJ1-5
v_call: TRBV19
cdr3_nt: TGTGCCAGCAAGGGAGCCGATTTTAGCAATCAGCCCCAGCATTTT
cdr3_aa: CASKGADFSNQPQHF

clone_size: .
d_call: .
j_call: TRBJ1-2
v_call: TRBV5-4
cdr3_nt: TGTGCCAGCACCACGGGGACAAGGAACTATGGCTACACCTTC
cdr3_aa: CASTTGTRNYGYTF

clone_size: few
d_call: TRBD2
j_call: TRBJ2-3
v_call: TRBV5-1
cdr3_nt: TGCGCCAGCAGATCCGGACTAGCGGGAGATACAGATACGCAGTATTTT
cdr3_aa: CASRSGLAGDTDTQYF

clone_size: once
d_call: .
j_call: TRBJ2-1
v_call: TRBV15
cdr3_nt: TGTGCCACCAGCAGGAGGGGGGGAGCATATGACAATGAGCAGTTCTTC
cdr3_aa: CATSRRGGAYDNEQFF

clone_size: .
d_call: .
j_call: TRBJ2-7
v_call: TRBV6-1
cdr3_nt: TGTGCCAGCAGTGAATCGGGGTTGACGTACGAGCAGTACTTC
cdr3_aa: CASSESGLTYEQYF

clone_size: .
d_call: .
j_call: TRBJ2-3
v_call: TRBV7-9
cdr3_nt: TGTGCCAGCAGCGAAGAACAGGGCGGTAGCACAGATACGCAGTATTTT
cdr3_aa: CASSEEQGGSTDTQYF

clone_size: .
d_call: .
j_call: TRBJ2-1
v_call: TRBV13
cdr3_nt: TGTGCCAGCAGCTTAGGCCGAGGCAGCAGAAATGAGCAGTTCTTC
cdr3_aa: CASSLGRGSRNEQFF

clone_size: .
d_call: TRBD1
j_call: TRBJ2-5
v_call: TRBV6-1
cdr3_nt: TGTGCCAGCAGTTCGGGACAGTTAATAGAGACCCAGTACTTC
cdr3_aa: CASSSGQLIETQYF

clone_size: few
d_call: .
j_call: TRBJ2-3
v_call: TRBV5-4
cdr3_nt: TGTGCCAGCAGCTCGGGACTTACTAGCACAGATACGCAGTATTTT
cdr3_aa: CASSSGLTSTDTQYF

clone_size: .
d_call: .
j_call: TRBJ1-5
v_call: TRBV6-1
cdr3_nt: TGTGCCAGCAGTGATGCACAGGGTCGGAATCAGCCCCAGCATTTT
cdr3_aa: CASSDAQGRNQPQHF

clone_size: .
d_call: TRBD2
j_call: TRBJ2-7
v_call: TRBV10-3
cdr3_nt: TGTGCCATCAGCGCGGGGGACTACTCCTACGAGCAGTACTTC
cdr3_aa: CAISAGDYSYEQYF

clone_size: .
d_call: TRBD1
j_call: TRBJ2-1
v_call: TRBV5-1
cdr3_nt: TGCGCCAGCAGCTTATTGACAGGGTCGGGATACAATGAGCAGTTCTTC
cdr3_aa: CASSLLTGSGYNEQFF

clone_size: once
d_call: .
j_call: TRBJ2-1
v_call: TRBV25-1
cdr3_nt: TGTGCCAGCAGCTCCGGCTACAATGAGCAGTTCTTC
cdr3_aa: CASSSGYNEQFF

clone_size: .
d_call: TRBD1
j_call: TRBJ2-4
v_call: TRBV14
cdr3_nt: TGTGCCAGCAGCCAAGACCACGGACAGGCGGCCAAAAACATTCAGTACTTC
cdr3_aa: CASSQDHGQAAKNIQYF

clone_size: .
d_call: .
j_call: TRBJ2-3
v_call: TRBV9
cdr3_nt: TGTGCCAGCAGCGTATTGAGTGCGGGGATGGGCGAAGATACGCAGTATTTT
cdr3_aa: CASSVLSAGMGEDTQYF

clone_size: .
d_call: TRBD2
j_call: TRBJ2-3
v_call: TRBV5-1
cdr3_nt: TGCGCCAGCAACCATAGGGGACTAGCGGGAGCTAGGCGGCGGAGTACGCAGTATTTT
cdr3_aa: CASNHRGLAGARRRSTQYF

clone_size: .
d_call: .
j_call: TRBJ2-7
v_call: TRBV5-5
cdr3_nt: TGTGCCAGCAGCTTGAGCAGGGCAGGGTACGAGCAGTACTTC
cdr3_aa: CASSLSRAGYEQYF

clone_size: once
d_call: TRBD1
j_call: TRBJ1-4
v_call: TRBV30
cdr3_nt: TGTGCCTGGGCCGGACAGGGGGGAGGGGAAAAACTGTTTTTT
cdr3_aa: CAWAGQGGGEKLFF

clone_size: .
d_call: TRBD2
j_call: TRBJ2-7
v_call: TRBV10-1
cdr3_nt: TGCGCCAGCAGAGAAGCGGGAGGGGGTCACGAGCAGTACTTC
cdr3_aa: CASREAGGGHEQYF

clone_size: once
d_call: TRBD2
j_call: TRBJ2-7
v_call: TRBV19
cdr3_nt: TGTGCCAGTAGTCAGGGACTAGCGGGTGGATACGAGCAGTACTTC
cdr3_aa: CASSQGLAGGYEQYF

clone_size: .
d_call: .
j_call: TRBJ2-7
v_call: TRBV4-1
cdr3_nt: TGCGCCAGCAGCCAAGTCTTTGGGAGCGGATCCTACGAGCAGTACTTC
cdr3_aa: CASSQVFGSGSYEQYF

clone_size: .
d_call: .
j_call: TRBJ1-4
v_call: TRBV2
cdr3_nt: TGTGCCAGCCGACAGCAACACAATGAAAAACTGTTTTTT
cdr3_aa: CASRQQHNEKLFF

clone_size: .
d_call: TRBD1
j_call: TRBJ1-3
v_call: TRBV5-1
cdr3_nt: TGCGCCAGCAGCCTGACAGGGGGAAACACCATATATTTT
cdr3_aa: CASSLTGGNTIYF

clone_size: few
d_call: TRBD1
j_call: TRBJ2-5
v_call: TRBV27
cdr3_nt: TGTGCCAGCAGTTTAAAAGGGACAGGGGGGGGTAGAGAGACCCAGTACTTC
cdr3_aa: CASSLKGTGGGRETQYF

clone_size: .
d_call: TRBD1
j_call: TRBJ1-2
v_call: TRBV10-3
cdr3_nt: TGTGCCATCAGCGCCTGGGGACAGGGAGGAGGCTACACCTTC
cdr3_aa: CAISAWGQGGGYTF

clone_size: few
d_call: TRBD1
j_call: TRBJ1-2
v_call: TRBV6-6
cdr3_nt: TGTGCCACCTTCGACAGGGTACGCTACACCTTC
cdr3_aa: CATFDRVRYTF

clone_size: few
d_call: TRBD2
j_call: TRBJ2-3
v_call: TRBV7-9
cdr3_nt: TGTGCCAGCAGCCCCCGACTAGCGGGAGGAGGCGGGACAGATACGCAGTATTTT
cdr3_aa: CASSPRLAGGGGTDTQYF

clone_size: .
d_call: TRBD2
j_call: TRBJ2-3
v_call: TRBV15
cdr3_nt: TGTGCCACCAGCAGAGACTATGGCGGGGGGGAGGTAGATACGCAGTATTTT
cdr3_aa: CATSRDYGGGEVDTQYF